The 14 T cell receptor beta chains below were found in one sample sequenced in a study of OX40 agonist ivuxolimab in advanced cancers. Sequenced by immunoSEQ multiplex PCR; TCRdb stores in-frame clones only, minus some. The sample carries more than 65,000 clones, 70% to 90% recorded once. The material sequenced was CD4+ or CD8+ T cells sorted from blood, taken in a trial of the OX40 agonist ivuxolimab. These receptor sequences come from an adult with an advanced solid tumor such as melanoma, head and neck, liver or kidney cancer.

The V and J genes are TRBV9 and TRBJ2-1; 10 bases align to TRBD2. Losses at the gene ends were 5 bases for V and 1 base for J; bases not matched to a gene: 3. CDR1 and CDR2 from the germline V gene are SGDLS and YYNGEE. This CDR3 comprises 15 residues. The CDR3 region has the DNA TGTGCCAGCAGTCTAGCGGGGGATTCCTACAATGAGCAGTTCTTC. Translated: CASSLAGDSYNEQFF.

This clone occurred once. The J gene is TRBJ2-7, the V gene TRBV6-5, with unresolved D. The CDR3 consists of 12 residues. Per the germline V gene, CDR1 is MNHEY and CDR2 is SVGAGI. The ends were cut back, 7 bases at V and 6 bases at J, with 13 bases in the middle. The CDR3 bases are TGTGCCAGCACCGCGGTTAAGGGCGAGCAGTACTTC. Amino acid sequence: CASTAVKGEQYF.

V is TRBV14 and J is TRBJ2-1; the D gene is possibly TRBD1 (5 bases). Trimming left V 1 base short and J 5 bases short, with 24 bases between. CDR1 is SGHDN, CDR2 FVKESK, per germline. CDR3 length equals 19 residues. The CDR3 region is CASSQVSEWGNWTNNEQFF. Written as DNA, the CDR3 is TGTGCCAGCAGCCAAGTGTCGGAATGGGGCAACTGGACGAACAATGAGCAGTTCTTC.

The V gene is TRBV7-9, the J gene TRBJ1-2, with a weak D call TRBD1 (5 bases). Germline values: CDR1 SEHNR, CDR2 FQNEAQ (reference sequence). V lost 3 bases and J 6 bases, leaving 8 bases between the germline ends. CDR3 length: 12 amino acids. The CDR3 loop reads CASSFGGNGYTF. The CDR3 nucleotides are TGTGCCAGCAGCTTTGGGGGGAATGGCTACACCTTC.

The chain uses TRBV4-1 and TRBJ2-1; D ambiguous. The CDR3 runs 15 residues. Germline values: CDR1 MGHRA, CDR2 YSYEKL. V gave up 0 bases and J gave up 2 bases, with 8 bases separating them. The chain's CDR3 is CASSQEAPPYNEQFF. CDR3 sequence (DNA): TGCGCCAGCAGCCAAGAAGCCCCCCCCTACAATGAGCAGTTCTTC.

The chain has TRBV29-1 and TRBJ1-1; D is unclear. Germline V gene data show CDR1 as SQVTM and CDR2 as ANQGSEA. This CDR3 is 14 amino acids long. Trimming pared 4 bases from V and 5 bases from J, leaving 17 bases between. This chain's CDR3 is CSVGRLGMGTEAFF. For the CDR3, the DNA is TGCAGCGTTGGGCGCCTGGGGATGGGGACTGAAGCTTTCTTT. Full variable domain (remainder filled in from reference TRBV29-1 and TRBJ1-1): SAVISQKPSRDICQRGTSLTIQCQVDSQVTMMFWYRQQPGQSLTLIATANQGSEATYESGFVIDKFPISRPNLTFSTLTVSNMSPEDSSIYLCSVGRLGMGTEAFFGQGTRLTVV.

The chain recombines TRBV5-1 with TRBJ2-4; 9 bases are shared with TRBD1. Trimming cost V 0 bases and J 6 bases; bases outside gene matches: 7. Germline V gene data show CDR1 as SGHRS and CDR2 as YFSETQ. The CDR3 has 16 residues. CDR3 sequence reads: CASSLAPGQGGNIQYF. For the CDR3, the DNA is TGCGCCAGCAGCTTGGCCCCGGGACAGGGAGGAAACATTCAGTACTTC.

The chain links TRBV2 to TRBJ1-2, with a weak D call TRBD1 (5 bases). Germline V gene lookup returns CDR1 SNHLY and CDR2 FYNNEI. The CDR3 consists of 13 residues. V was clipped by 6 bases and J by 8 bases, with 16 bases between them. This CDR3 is CASSRQSLGGYTF. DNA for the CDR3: TGTGCCAGCAGCCGACAGTCCTTGGGGGGCTACACCTTC. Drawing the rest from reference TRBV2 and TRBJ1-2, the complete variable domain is EPEVTQTPSHQVTQMGQEVILRCVPISNHLYFYWYRQILGQKVEFLVSFYNNEISEKSEIFDDQFSVERPDGSNFTLKIRSTKLEDSAMYFCASSRQSLGGYTFGSGTRLTVV.

DNA of the CDR3: TGTGCCAGTCAGTCTTTAGCCAAAAACATTCAGTACTTC. It codes for CASQSLAKNIQYF. V gene TRBV6-5 combines with J gene TRBJ2-4; D gene unclear. CDR3 length: 13 residues. CDR1 and CDR2 from the germline V gene are MNHEY and SVGAGI. V was shortened by 9 bases and J by 0 bases, with 9 bases between the two germline ends.

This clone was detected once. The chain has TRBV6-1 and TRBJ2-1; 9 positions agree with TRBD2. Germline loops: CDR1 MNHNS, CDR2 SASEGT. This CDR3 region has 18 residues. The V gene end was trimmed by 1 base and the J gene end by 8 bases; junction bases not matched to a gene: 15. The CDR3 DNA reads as TGTGCCAGCAGTGAAGGCCGAGCGGGGGGCACGTTTGGGTATGAGCAGTTCTTC. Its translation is CASSEGRAGGTFGYEQFF.

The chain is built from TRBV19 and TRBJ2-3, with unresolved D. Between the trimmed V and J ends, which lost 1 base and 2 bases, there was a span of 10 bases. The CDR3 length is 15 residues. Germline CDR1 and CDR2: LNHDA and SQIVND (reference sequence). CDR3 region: CASSIALGHTDTQYF. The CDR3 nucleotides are TGTGCCAGTAGTATAGCCCTAGGCCACACAGATACGCAGTATTTT.

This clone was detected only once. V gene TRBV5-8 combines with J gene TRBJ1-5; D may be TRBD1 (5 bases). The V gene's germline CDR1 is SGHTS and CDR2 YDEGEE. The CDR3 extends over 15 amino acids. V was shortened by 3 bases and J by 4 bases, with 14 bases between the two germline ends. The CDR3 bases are TGTGCCAGCAGCTCCACCGGGACGGATAATCAGCCCCAGCATTTT. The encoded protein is CASSSTGTDNQPQHF. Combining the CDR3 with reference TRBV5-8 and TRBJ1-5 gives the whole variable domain EAGVTQSPTHLIKTRGQQATLRCSPISGHTSVYWYQQALGLGLQFLLWYDEGEERNRGNFPPRFSGRQFPNYSSELNVNALELEDSALYLCASSSTGTDNQPQHFGDGTRLSIL.

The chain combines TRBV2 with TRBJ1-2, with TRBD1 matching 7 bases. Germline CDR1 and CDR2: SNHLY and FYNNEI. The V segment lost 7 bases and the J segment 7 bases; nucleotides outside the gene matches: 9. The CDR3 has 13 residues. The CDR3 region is CASTTRQGAGYTF. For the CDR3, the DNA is TGTGCCAGCACTACGCGACAGGGTGCTGGCTACACCTTC.

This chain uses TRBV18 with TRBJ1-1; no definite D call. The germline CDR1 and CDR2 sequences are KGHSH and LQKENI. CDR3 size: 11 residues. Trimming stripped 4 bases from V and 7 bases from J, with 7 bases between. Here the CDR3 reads CASSHVDEAFF. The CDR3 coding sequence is TGTGCCAGCTCACACGTGGATGAAGCTTTCTTT.